The rows below give T cell receptor beta chains drawn from one sample of a study of beta chain features in type 1 diabetes. The assay was immunoSEQ multiplex PCR, and TCRdb's table has in-frame clones only and misses some. Here the sample spans roughly 100,000 clones, approximately 30% being singletons. The material sequenced was central memory CD4+ T cells from blood. The receptor set was obtained from a young woman with type 1 diabetes. The CDR3 runs from the conserved cysteine through the conserved F or W. Each record gives: J gene, CDR3 length, V gene, CDR3 protein.

TRBJ2-7 | 16 | TRBV7-8 | CASSLHPMDRGGEQYF
TRBJ2-2 | 14 | TRBV2 | CASTLNSNTGELFF
TRBJ1-3 | 15 | TRBV6-1 | CASSGRSTSGNTIYF
TRBJ2-1 | 19 | TRBV11-2 | CASSLAWTSGKSRYNEQFF
TRBJ2-4 | 19 | TRBV14 | CASSQSRGSSGRSKNIQYF
TRBJ2-1 | 18 | TRBV28 | CASRGLAGGRVGYNEQFF
TRBJ1-1 | 11 | TRBV5-1 | CASSQGTEAFF
TRBJ1-2 | 13 | TRBV7-2 | CASSRTGFYGYTF
TRBJ2-3 | 15 | TRBV19 | CATKQPGLASDTQYF
TRBJ1-1 | 15 | TRBV5-7 | CASSEQNRGTTEAFF
TRBJ2-4 | 14 | TRBV5-4 | CASSLGLAKNIQYF
TRBJ1-2 | 13 | TRBV4-3 | CASSRQPLDGYTF
TRBJ2-5 | 16 | TRBV5-4 | CASSDPISGGQETQYF
TRBJ2-1 | 13 | TRBV4-3 | CASSQDFYNEQFF
TRBJ2-3 | 19 | TRBV4-3 | CASSQDLPPTSENTDTQYF
TRBJ2-3 | 14 | TRBV11-1 | CASTGRRATDTQYF
TRBJ2-5 | 13 | TRBV27 | CASSPRGRETQYF
TRBJ2-7 | 15 | TRBV2 | CASSEAKAGVGEQYF
TRBJ2-1 | 11 | TRBV9 | CASSVRDEQFF
TRBJ2-3 | 12 | TRBV12-5 | CASGASTDTQYF
TRBJ1-1 | 17 | TRBV5-4 | CASSPRDNPRMVTEAFF
TRBJ2-1 | 18 | TRBV25-1 | CASSDPSGLAGLHNEQFF
TRBJ2-2 | 14 | TRBV4-3 | CASSQLMNTGELFF
TRBJ2-4 | 15 | TRBV29-1 | CSAGGAEGAKNIQYF
TRBJ2-7 | 15 | TRBV7-3 | CASSLLGQGNYEQYF
TRBJ1-5 | 14 | TRBV2 | CASSGQGSNQPQHF
TRBJ1-5 | 15 | TRBV19 | CASSIQRSGNQPQHF
TRBJ2-7 | 13 | TRBV5-1 | CASSPSGTYEQYF
TRBJ2-7 | 15 | TRBV28 | CASSSASGASYEQYF
TRBJ1-1 | 15 | TRBV6-5 | CASSYGGASSTEAFF
TRBJ2-5 | 15 | TRBV6-1 | CASREEDRGIGAQYF
TRBJ2-5 | 14 | TRBV29-1 | CSVRPGGGSETQYF
TRBJ2-1 | 12 | TRBV7-2 | CASSFLVTEQFF
TRBJ1-3 | 16 | TRBV7-8 | CASSLVRQDSGNTIYF
TRBJ1-3 | 14 | TRBV18 | CASSPGGTGNTIYF
TRBJ1-4 | 12 | TRBV28 | CASSRRSEKLFF
TRBJ1-3 | 17 | TRBV9 | CASSTGQGAVTGNTIYF
TRBJ1-1 | 16 | TRBV4-1 | CASSHPPRGGGTEAFF
TRBJ2-3 | 15 | TRBV7-2 | CASSLVTSGIDTQYF
TRBJ1-3 | 11 | TRBV5-6 | CASSGGDTIYF
TRBJ1-3 | 14 | TRBV6-5 | CASSSGQNRNIIYF
TRBJ1-2 | 11 | TRBV25-1 | CASGQNYGYTF
TRBJ1-1 | 15 | TRBV23-1 | CASTLPWGENTEAFF
TRBJ2-3 | 15 | TRBV25-1 | CASSAMQGVEDTQYF
TRBJ2-5 | 14 | TRBV6-1 | CASSELRGQETQYF
TRBJ1-2 | 13 | TRBV7-2 | CASSPTGDYGYTF
TRBJ2-2 | 15 | TRBV5-4 | CASSFGQGNTGELFF
TRBJ2-3 | 15 | TRBV5-1 | CASRHGTANTDTQYF
TRBJ2-6 | 18 | TRBV28 | CASTPRGRGNSGANVLTF
TRBJ2-2 | 16 | TRBV9 | CASSPQRFANTGELFF
TRBJ2-1 | 13 | TRBV7-2 | CASSLGRGYEQFF
TRBJ2-1 | 15 | TRBV2 | CASRGLAGNEDEQFF